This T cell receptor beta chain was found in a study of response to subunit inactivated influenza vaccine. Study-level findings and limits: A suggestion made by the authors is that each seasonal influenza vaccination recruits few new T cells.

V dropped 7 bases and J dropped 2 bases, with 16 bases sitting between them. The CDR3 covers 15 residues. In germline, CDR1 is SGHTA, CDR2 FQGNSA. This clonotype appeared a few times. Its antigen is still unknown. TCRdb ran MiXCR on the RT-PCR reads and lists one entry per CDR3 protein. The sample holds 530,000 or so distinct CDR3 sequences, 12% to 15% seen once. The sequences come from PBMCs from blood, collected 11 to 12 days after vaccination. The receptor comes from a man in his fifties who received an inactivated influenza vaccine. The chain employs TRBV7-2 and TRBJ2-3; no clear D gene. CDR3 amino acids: CASTQRGGNTDTQYF. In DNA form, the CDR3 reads TGTGCCAGCACGCAACGTGGCGGTAACACAGATACGCAGTATTTT.